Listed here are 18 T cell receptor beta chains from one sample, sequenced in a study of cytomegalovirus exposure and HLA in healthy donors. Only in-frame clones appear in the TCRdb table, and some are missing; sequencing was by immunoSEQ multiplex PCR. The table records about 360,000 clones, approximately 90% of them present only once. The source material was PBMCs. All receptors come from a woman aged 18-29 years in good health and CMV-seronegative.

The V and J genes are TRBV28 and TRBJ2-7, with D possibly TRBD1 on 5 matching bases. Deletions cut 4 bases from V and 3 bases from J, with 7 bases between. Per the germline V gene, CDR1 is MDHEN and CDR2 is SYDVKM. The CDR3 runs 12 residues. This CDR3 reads CASSSGYYEQYF. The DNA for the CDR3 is TGTGCCAGCAGTTCAGGGTACTACGAGCAGTACTTC.

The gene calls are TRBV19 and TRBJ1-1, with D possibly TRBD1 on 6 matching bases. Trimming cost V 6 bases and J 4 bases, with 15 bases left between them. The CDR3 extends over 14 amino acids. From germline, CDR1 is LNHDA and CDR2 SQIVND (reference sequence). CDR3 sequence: CASRMDSGFTEAFF. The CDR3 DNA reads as TGTGCCAGTAGAATGGACAGTGGTTTCACTGAAGCTTTCTTT.

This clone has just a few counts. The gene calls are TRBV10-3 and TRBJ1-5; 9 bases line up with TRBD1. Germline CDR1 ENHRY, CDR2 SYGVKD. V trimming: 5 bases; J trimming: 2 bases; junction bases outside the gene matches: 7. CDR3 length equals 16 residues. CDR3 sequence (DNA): TGTGCCATCAGTCCGGGACAGGGTGGGGGCAATCAGCCCCAGCATTTT. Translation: CAISPGQGGGNQPQHF.

In DNA, the CDR3 is TGTGCTAGTGGTTCAGGACAGGGCACCGGGGAGCTGTTTTTT. Protein product: CASGSGQGTGELFF. The chain recombines TRBV12-5 with TRBJ2-2; 8 bases are a match to TRBD1. Germline V lookup: CDR1 LGHNT, CDR2 FRNRAP. The CDR3 has 14 amino acids. The trim removed 4 bases at V and 4 bases at J, leaving 2 bases unmatched. Variable domain in full (rest from reference TRBV12-5 and TRBJ2-2): DARVTQTPRHKVTEMGQEVTMRCQPILGHNTVFWYRQTMMQGLELLAYFRNRAPLDDSGMPKDRFSAEMPDATLATLKIQPSEPRDSAVYFCASGSGQGTGELFFGEGSRLTVL.

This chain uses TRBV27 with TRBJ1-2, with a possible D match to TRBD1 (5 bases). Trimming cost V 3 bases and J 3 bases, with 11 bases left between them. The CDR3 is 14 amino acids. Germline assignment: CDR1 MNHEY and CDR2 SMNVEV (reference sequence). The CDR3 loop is CASSFIPTDYGYTF. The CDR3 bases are TGTGCCAGCAGTTTCATTCCGACAGACTATGGCTACACCTTC.

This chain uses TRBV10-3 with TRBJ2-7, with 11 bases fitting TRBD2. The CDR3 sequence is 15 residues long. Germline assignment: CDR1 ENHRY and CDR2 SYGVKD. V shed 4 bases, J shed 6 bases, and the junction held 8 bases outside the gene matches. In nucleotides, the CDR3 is TGTGCCATCAGTGCTGTAGCGGGGGGGCCTCGCGAGCAGTACTTC. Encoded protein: CAISAVAGGPREQYF.

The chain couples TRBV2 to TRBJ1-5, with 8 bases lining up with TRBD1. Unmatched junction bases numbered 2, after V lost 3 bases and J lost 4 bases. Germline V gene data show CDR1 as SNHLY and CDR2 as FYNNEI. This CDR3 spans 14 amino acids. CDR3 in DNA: TGTGCCAGCAGTGAGCGGACAGGGAATCAGCCCCAGCATTTT. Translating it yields CASSERTGNQPQHF. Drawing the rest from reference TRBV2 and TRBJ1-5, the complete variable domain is EPEVTQTPSHQVTQMGQEVILRCVPISNHLYFYWYRQILGQKVEFLVSFYNNEISEKSEIFDDQFSVERPDGSNFTLKIRSTKLEDSAMYFCASSERTGNQPQHFGDGTRLSIL.

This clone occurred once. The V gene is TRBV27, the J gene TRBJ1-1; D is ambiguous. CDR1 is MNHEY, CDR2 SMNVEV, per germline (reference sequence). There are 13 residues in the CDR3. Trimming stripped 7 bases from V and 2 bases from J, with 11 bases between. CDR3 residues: CASNSVFNTEAFF. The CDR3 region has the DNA TGTGCCAGCAATTCAGTATTCAACACTGAAGCTTTCTTT.

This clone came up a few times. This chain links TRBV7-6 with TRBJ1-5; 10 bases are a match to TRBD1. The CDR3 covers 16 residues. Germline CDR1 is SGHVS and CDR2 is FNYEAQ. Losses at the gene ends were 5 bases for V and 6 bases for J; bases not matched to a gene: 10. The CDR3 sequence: CASSPRDRGMFQPQHF. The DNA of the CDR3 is TGTGCCAGCAGCCCGCGGGACAGGGGTATGTTTCAGCCCCAGCATTTT.

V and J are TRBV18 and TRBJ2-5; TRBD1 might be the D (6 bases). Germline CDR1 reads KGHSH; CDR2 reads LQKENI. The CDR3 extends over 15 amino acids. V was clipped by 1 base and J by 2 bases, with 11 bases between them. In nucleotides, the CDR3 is TGTGCCAGCTCACCACTCGCAGGGGCTCAAGAGACCCAGTACTTC. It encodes CASSPLAGAQETQYF.

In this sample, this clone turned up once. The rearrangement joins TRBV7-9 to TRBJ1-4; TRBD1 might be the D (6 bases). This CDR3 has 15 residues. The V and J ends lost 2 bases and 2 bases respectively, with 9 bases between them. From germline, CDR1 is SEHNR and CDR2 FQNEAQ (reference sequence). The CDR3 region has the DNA TGTGCCAGCAGCTTAATCACAGGGACTAATGAAAAACTGTTTTTT. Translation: CASSLITGTNEKLFF.

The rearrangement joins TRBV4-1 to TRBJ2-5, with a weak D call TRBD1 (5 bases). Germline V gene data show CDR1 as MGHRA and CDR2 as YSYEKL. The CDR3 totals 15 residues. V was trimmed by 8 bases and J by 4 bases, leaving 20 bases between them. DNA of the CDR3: TGCGCCAGCGGGGCGGCTGCTCACGGGCCAGAGACCCAGTACTTC. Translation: CASGAAAHGPETQYF.

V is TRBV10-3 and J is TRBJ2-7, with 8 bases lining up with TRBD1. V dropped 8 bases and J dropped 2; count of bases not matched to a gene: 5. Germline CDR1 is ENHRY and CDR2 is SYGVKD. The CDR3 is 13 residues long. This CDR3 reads CAIGTGGAYEQYF. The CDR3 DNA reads TGTGCCATCGGTACAGGGGGAGCCTACGAGCAGTACTTC.

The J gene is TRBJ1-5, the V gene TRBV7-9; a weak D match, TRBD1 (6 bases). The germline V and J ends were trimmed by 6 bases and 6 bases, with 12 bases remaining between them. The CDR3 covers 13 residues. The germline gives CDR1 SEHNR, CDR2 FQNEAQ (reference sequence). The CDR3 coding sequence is TGTGCCAGCAGTTCAGACAGGCCTCAGCCCCAGCATTTT. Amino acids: CASSSDRPQPQHF.

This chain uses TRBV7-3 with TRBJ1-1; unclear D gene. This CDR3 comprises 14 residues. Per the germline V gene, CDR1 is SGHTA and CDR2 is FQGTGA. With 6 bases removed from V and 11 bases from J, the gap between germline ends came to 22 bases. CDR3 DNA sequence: TGTGCCAGCAGACCAAACCGGGGTATGGCGGAGGCTTTCTTT. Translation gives CASRPNRGMAEAFF.

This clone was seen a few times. CDR3 coding DNA: TGCGCCAGCAGTGTAGCACAGGGCCCCTACGAGCAGTACTTC. Translating it yields CASSVAQGPYEQYF. This chain uses TRBV10-1 with TRBJ2-7; a possible D gene is TRBD1 (6 bases). CDR1 and CDR2 from the germline V gene are WNHNN and SYGVQD (reference sequence). Trimming stripped 4 bases from V and 2 bases from J, with 12 bases between. This CDR3 has 14 residues.

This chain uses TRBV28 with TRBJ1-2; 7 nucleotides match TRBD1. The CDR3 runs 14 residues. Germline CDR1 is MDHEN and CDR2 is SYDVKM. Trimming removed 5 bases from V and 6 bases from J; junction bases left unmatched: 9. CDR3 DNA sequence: TGTGCCAGCAGTGCAACACAGGGGATCCATGGCTACACCTTC. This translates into CASSATQGIHGYTF.

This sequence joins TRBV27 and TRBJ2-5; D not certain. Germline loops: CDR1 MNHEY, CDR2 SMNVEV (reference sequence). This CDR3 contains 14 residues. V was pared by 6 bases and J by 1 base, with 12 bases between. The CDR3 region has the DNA TGTGCCAGCAGAAAGACGGAGATCCAAGAGACCCAGTACTTC. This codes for CASRKTEIQETQYF.